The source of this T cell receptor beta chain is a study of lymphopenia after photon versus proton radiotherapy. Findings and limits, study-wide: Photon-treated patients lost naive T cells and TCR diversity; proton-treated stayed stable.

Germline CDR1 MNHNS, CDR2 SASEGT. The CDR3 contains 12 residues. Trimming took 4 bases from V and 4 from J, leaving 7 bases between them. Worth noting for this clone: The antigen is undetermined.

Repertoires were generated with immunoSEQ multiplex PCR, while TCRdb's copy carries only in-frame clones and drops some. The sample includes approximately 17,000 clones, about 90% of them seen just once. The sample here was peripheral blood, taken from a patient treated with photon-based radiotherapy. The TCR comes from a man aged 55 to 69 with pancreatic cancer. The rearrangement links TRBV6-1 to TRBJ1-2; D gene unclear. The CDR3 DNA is TGTGCCAGCAGTGCATGGGGCTATGGCTACACCTTC. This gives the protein CASSAWGYGYTF.